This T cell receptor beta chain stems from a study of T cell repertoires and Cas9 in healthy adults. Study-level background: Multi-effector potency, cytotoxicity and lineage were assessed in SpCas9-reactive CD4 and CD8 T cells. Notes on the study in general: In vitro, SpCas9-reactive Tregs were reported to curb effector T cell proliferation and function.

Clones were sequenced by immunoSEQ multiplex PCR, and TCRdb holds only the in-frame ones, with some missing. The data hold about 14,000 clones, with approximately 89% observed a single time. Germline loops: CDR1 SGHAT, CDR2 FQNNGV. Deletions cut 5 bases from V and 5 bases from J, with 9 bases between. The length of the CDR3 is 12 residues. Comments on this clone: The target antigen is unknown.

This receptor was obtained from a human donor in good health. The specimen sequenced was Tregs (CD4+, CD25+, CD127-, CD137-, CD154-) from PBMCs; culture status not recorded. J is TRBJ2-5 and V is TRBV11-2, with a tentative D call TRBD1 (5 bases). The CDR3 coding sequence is TGTGCCAGCAGCGCATACAGGGAGACCCAGTACTTC. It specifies CASSAYRETQYF.